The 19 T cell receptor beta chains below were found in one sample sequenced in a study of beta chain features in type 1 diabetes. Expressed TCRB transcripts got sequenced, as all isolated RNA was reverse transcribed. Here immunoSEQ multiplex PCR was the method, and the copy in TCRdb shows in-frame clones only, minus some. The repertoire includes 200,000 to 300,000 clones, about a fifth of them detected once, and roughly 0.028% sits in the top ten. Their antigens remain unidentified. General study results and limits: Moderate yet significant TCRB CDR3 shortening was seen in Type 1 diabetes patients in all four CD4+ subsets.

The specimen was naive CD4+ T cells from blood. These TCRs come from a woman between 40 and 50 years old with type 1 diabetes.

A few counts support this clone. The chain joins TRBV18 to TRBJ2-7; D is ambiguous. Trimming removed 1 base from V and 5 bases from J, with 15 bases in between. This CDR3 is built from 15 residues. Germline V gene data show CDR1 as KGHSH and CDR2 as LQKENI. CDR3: CASSPQEHFLDEQYF. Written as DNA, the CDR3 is TGTGCCAGCTCACCACAGGAGCACTTCCTAGACGAGCAGTACTTC.

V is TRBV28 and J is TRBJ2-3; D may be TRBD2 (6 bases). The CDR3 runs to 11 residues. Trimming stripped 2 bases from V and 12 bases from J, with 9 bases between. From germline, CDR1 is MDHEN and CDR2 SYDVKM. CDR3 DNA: TGTGCCAGCAGTTTAAAGGGAGGACAGTATTTT. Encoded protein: CASSLKGGQYF.

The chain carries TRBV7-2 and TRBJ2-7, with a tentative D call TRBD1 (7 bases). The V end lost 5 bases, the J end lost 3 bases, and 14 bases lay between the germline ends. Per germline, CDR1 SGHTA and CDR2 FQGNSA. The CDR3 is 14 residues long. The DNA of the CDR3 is TGTGCCAGCAGCCCGCGACAGGGAGGCTACGAGCAGTACTTC. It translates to CASSPRQGGYEQYF. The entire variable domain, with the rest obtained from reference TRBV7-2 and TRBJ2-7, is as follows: GAGVSQSPSNKVTEKGKDVELRCDPISGHTALYWYRQSLGQGLEFLIYFQGNSAPDKSGLPSDRFSAERTGGSVSTLTIQRTQQEDSAVYLCASSPRQGGYEQYFGPGTRLTVT.

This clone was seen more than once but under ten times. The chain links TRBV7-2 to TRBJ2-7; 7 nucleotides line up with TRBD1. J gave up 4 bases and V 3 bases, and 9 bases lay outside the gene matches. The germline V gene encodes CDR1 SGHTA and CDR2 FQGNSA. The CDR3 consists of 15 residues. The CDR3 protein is CASSFDRASPYEQYF. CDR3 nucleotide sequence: TGTGCCAGCAGCTTCGACAGGGCGAGCCCTTACGAGCAGTACTTC.

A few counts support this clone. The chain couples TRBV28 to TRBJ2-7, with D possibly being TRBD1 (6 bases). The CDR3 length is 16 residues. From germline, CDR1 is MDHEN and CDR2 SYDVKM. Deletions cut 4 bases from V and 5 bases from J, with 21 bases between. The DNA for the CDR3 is TGTGCCAGCAGTTCCCCGAGCAGCCAGGGGAGCAACGAGCAGTACTTC. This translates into CASSSPSSQGSNEQYF.

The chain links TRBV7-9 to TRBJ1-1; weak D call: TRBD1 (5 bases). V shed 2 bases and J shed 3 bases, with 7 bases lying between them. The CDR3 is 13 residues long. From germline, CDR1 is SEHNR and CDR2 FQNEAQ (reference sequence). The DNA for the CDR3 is TGTGCCAGCAGCTTATTAGGGGACACTGAAGCTTTCTTT. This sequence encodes CASSLLGDTEAFF. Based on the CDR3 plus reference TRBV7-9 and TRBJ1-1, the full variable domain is DTGVSQNPRHKITKRGQNVTFRCDPISEHNRLYWYRQTLGQGPEFLTYFQNEAQLEKSRLLSDRFSAERPKGSFSTLEIQRTEQGDSAMYLCASSLLGDTEAFFGQGTRLTVV.

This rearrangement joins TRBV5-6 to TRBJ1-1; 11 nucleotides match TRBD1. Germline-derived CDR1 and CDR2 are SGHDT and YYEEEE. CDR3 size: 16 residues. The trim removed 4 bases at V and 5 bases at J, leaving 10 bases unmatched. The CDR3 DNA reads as TGTGCCAGCAGCCTCGGACAGGGGGCGCGGGGGACTGAAGCTTTCTTT. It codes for CASSLGQGARGTEAFF. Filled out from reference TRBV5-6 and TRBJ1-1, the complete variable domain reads DAGVTQSPTHLIKTRGQQVTLRCSPKSGHDTVSWYQQALGQGPQFIFQYYEEEERQRGNFPDRFSGHQFPNYSSELNVNALLLGDSALYLCASSLGQGARGTEAFFGQGTRLTVV.

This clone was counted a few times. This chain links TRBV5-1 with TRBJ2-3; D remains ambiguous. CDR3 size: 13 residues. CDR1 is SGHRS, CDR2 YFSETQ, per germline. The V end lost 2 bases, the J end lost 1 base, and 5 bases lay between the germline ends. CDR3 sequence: CASSFRRTDTQYF. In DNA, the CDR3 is TGCGCCAGCAGCTTCCGTCGCACAGATACGCAGTATTTT.

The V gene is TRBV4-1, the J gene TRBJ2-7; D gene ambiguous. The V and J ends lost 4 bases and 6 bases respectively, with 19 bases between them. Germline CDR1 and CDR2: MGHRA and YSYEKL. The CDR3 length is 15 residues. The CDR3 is CASSPPGYRIGEQYF. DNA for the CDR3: TGCGCCAGCAGCCCGCCCGGGTACCGGATTGGCGAGCAGTACTTC.

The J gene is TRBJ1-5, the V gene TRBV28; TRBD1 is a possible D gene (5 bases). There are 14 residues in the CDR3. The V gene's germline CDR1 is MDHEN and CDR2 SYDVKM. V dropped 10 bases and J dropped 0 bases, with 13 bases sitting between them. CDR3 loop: CATRTSHSNQPQHF. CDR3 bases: TGTGCCACCAGGACATCCCATAGCAATCAGCCCCAGCATTTT.

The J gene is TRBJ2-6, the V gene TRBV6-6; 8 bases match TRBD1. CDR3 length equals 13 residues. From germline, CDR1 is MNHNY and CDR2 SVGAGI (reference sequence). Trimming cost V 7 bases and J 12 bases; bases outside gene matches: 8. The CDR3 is CASNTDRDSVLTF. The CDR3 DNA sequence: TGTGCCAGCAATACGGACAGGGACAGCGTCCTGACTTTC.

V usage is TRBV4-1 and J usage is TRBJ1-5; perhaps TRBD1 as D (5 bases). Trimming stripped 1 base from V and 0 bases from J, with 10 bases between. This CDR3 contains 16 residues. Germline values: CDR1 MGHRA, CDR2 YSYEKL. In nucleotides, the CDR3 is TGCGCCAGCAGCCAAGCGGGGGGGTATAGCAATCAGCCCCAGCATTTT. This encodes CASSQAGGYSNQPQHF.

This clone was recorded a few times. The CDR3 bases are TGCGCCAGCAGCCAAGGGACAGGGCTAGGGGAGCAGTACTTC. Its translation: CASSQGTGLGEQYF. The chain uses TRBV4-3 and TRBJ2-7, with TRBD1 identical over 8 bases. The CDR3 extends over 14 amino acids. The germline CDR1 and CDR2 sequences are LGHNA and YSLEER. V was clipped by 1 base and J by 7 bases; unmatched bases: 6.

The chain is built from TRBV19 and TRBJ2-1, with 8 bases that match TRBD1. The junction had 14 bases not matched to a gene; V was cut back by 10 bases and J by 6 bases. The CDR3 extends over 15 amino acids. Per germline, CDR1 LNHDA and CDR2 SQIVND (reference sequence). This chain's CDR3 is CATSSGTGPFNEQFF. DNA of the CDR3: TGTGCCACCAGCTCCGGGACAGGACCCTTCAATGAGCAGTTCTTC.

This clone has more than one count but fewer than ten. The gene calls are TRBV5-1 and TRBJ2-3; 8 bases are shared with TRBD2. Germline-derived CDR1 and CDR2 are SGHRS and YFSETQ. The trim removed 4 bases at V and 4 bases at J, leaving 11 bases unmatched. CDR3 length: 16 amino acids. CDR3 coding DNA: TGCGCCAGCAGCGGGATGGCGGGGGGCCGGTCAGATACGCAGTATTTT. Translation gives CASSGMAGGRSDTQYF. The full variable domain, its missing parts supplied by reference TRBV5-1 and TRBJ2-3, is KAGVTQTPRYLIKTRGQQVTLSCSPISGHRSVSWYQQTPGQGLQFLFEYFSETQRNKGNFPGRFSGRQFSNSRSEMNVSTLELGDSALYLCASSGMAGGRSDTQYFGPGTRLTVL.

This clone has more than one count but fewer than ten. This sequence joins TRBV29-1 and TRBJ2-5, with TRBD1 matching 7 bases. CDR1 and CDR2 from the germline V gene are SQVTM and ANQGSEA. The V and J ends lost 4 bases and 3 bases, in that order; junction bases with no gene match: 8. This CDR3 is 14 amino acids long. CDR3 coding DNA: TGCAGCGTTGGGACAGGCGCCGGCGAAGAGACCCAGTACTTC. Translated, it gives CSVGTGAGEETQYF.

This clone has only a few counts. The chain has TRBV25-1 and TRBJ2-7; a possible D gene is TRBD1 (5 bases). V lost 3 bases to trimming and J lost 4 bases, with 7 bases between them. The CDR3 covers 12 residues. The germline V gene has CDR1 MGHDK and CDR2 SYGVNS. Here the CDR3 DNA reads TGTGCCAGCAGTGAGGGGCCGTACGAGCAGTACTTC. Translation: CASSEGPYEQYF.

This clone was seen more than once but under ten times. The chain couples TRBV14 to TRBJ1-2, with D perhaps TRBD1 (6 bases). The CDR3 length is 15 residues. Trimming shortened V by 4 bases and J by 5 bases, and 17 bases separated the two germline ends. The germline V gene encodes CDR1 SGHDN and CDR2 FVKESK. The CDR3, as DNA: TGTGCCAGCAGCCCCCTGGGCGGACAGATATATGGCTACACCTTC. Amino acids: CASSPLGGQIYGYTF.

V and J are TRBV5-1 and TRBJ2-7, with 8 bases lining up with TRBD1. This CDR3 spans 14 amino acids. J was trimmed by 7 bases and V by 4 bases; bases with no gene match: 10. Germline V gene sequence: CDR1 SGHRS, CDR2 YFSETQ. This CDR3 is CASSPDRETTEQYF. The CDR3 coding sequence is TGCGCCAGCAGCCCGGACAGGGAAACGACGGAGCAGTACTTC.